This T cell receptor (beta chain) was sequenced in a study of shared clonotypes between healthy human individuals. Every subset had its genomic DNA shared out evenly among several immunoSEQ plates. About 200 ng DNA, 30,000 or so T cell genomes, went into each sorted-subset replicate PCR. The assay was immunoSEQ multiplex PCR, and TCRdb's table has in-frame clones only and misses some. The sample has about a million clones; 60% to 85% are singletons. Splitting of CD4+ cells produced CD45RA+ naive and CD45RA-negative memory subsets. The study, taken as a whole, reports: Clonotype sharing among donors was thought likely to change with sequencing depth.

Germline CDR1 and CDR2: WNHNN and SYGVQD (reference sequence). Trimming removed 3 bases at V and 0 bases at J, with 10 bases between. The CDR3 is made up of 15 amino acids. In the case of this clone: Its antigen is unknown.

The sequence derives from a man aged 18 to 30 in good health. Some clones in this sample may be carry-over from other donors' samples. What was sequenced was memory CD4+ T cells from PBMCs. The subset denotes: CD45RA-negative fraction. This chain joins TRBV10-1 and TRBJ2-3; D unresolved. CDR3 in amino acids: CASSDRPYSTDTQYF. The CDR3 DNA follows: TGCGCCAGCAGTGACAGGCCGTATAGCACAGATACGCAGTATTTT.